This T cell receptor (beta chain) was sequenced for a study of T cells of healthy individuals. The table lists this clonotype with many counts. TCRdb passed the 5' RACE reads through MiXCR, listing each CDR3 protein once. Altogether fewer than 75,000 distinct CDR3 sequences are present, 15% to 20% being singletons, with the ten largest covering around 4.6%. V trimming: 5 bases; J trimming: 5 bases; junction bases outside the gene matches: 6. Germline V lookup: CDR1 DFQATT, CDR2 SNEGSKA (reference sequence). The CDR3 consists of 13 residues. This clonotype originated in a human donor in good health. The V gene is TRBV20-1, the J gene TRBJ2-5; TRBD2 aligns across 9 bases. The CDR3 DNA follows: TGCAGTGCTGGCGGGGGGGCCTTTGAGACCCAGTACTTC. Protein sequence: CSAGGGAFETQYF.